Listed below are T cell receptor beta chains from one sample, sequenced in a study of blood T cells in healthy people across ages. TCRdb ran MiXCR on the 5' RACE reads and lists one entry per CDR3 protein. The sample has over 600,000 distinct CDR3 sequences, roughly three fifths seen once. Sequencing was performed on blood. All receptors come from a man in his forties or fifties in good health. Both conserved end residues are part of each CDR3. Fields, in order: D gene, clone size, V gene, J gene, CDR3 protein, CDR3 DNA. D genes are given only for firm matches. Clone size is shown for a subset of rows, as once, few, many or a class of expanded clone.

d_call: -
clone_size: -
v_call: TRBV20-1
j_call: TRBJ2-7
cdr3_aa: CSARASHPPYEQYF
cdr3_nt: TGCAGTGCTAGAGCTAGTCATCCTCCCTACGAGCAGTACTTC

d_call: TRBD2
clone_size: once
v_call: TRBV7-3
j_call: TRBJ2-7
cdr3_aa: CASSAMGGGPHEQYF
cdr3_nt: TGTGCCAGCAGCGCCATGGGGGGAGGGCCCCACGAGCAGTACTTC

d_call: TRBD1
clone_size: -
v_call: TRBV20-1
j_call: TRBJ1-2
cdr3_aa: CSARVNRDRDYDYTF
cdr3_nt: TGCAGTGCTAGAGTCAACCGGGACAGGGACTATGACTACACCTTC

d_call: TRBD1
clone_size: once
v_call: TRBV15
j_call: TRBJ2-5
cdr3_aa: CATSRGGQGKETQYF
cdr3_nt: TGTGCCACCAGCAGAGGTGGACAGGGGAAAGAGACCCAGTACTTC

d_call: TRBD2
clone_size: once
v_call: TRBV7-3
j_call: TRBJ2-3
cdr3_aa: CASSSPASGYTDTQYF
cdr3_nt: TGTGCCAGCAGCTCTCCGGCTAGCGGATACACAGATACGCAGTATTTT

d_call: -
clone_size: -
v_call: TRBV6-5
j_call: TRBJ2-3
cdr3_aa: CASSTNRGTDTQYF
cdr3_nt: TGTGCCAGCAGTACCAACAGGGGCACAGATACGCAGTATTTT

d_call: -
clone_size: -
v_call: TRBV20-1
j_call: TRBJ2-1
cdr3_aa: CSAPPVNSGDGEQFF
cdr3_nt: TGCAGTGCTCCCCCGGTAAACTCCGGGGATGGTGAGCAGTTCTTC

d_call: TRBD2
clone_size: once
v_call: TRBV4-2
j_call: TRBJ2-7
cdr3_aa: CASSQGKREGYNEQYF
cdr3_nt: TGTGCCAGCAGCCAAGGAAAGCGGGAGGGTTACAATGAGCAGTACTTC

d_call: -
clone_size: -
v_call: TRBV27
j_call: TRBJ2-7
cdr3_aa: CASSSVSGGGAGEQYF
cdr3_nt: TGTGCCAGCAGTTCGGTATCGGGCGGTGGGGCAGGAGAGCAGTACTTC

d_call: TRBD2
clone_size: -
v_call: TRBV20-1
j_call: TRBJ2-7
cdr3_aa: CSASASGVPLKEQYF
cdr3_nt: TGCAGTGCTAGCGCTAGCGGGGTTCCGCTTAAGGAGCAGTACTTC

d_call: TRBD1
clone_size: few
v_call: TRBV29-1
j_call: TRBJ1-2
cdr3_aa: CSVEGDRENYGYTF
cdr3_nt: TGCAGCGTTGAAGGGGACAGGGAAAACTATGGCTACACCTTC

d_call: -
clone_size: -
v_call: TRBV10-3
j_call: TRBJ2-7
cdr3_aa: CAISELNYEQYF
cdr3_nt: TGTGCCATCAGTGAACTAAATTACGAGCAGTACTTC

d_call: -
clone_size: many
v_call: TRBV3-1
j_call: TRBJ2-2
cdr3_aa: CASSQERMGFGELFF
cdr3_nt: TGTGCCAGCAGCCAAGAAAGAATGGGGTTCGGGGAGCTGTTTTTT

d_call: -
clone_size: -
v_call: TRBV6-5
j_call: TRBJ1-1
cdr3_aa: CASSYSVARANSDTEAFF
cdr3_nt: TGTGCCAGCAGTTACTCCGTCGCCCGGGCCAACTCGGACACTGAAGCTTTCTTT

d_call: TRBD1
clone_size: -
v_call: TRBV7-9
j_call: TRBJ1-5
cdr3_aa: CASSIAGGGNQPQHF
cdr3_nt: TGTGCCAGCAGTATAGCAGGGGGGGGCAATCAGCCCCAGCATTTT

d_call: -
clone_size: -
v_call: TRBV20-1
j_call: TRBJ2-3
cdr3_aa: CSARDLQRASTDTQYF
cdr3_nt: TGCAGTGCTAGAGATTTGCAGCGGGCTAGCACAGATACGCAGTATTTT

d_call: -
clone_size: -
v_call: TRBV7-2
j_call: TRBJ2-6
cdr3_aa: CASKGAGANVLTF
cdr3_nt: TGTGCCAGCAAGGGGGCTGGGGCCAACGTCCTGACTTTC

d_call: -
clone_size: few
v_call: TRBV29-1
j_call: TRBJ2-5
cdr3_aa: CSAQGASGVTSTETQYF
cdr3_nt: TGCAGCGCCCAGGGGGCTAGCGGGGTGACCTCGACAGAGACCCAGTACTTC

d_call: -
clone_size: -
v_call: TRBV4-3
j_call: TRBJ1-3
cdr3_aa: CASSPGSGPGNTIYF
cdr3_nt: TGCGCCAGCAGCCCAGGCTCTGGACCTGGAAACACCATATATTTT

d_call: TRBD2
clone_size: -
v_call: TRBV20-1
j_call: TRBJ2-5
cdr3_aa: CSARDQKRGGGGETQYF
cdr3_nt: TGCAGTGCTAGAGATCAGAAGCGGGGCGGCGGGGGGGAGACCCAGTACTTC

d_call: TRBD2
clone_size: -
v_call: TRBV24-1
j_call: TRBJ2-7
cdr3_aa: CATSKTSGRAYEQYF
cdr3_nt: TGTGCCACCAGTAAGACTAGCGGGAGGGCCTACGAGCAGTACTTC

d_call: -
clone_size: few
v_call: TRBV27
j_call: TRBJ2-4
cdr3_aa: CASSPLFKPRAKNIQYF
cdr3_nt: TGTGCCAGCAGTCCCCTATTCAAACCTCGGGCCAAAAACATTCAGTACTTC

d_call: TRBD1
clone_size: -
v_call: TRBV10-3
j_call: TRBJ1-1
cdr3_aa: CAINGSGTGDAFF
cdr3_nt: TGTGCCATCAATGGGTCCGGGACAGGGGACGCTTTCTTT

d_call: TRBD1
clone_size: many
v_call: TRBV7-9
j_call: TRBJ2-7
cdr3_aa: CASSLGTGYEQYF
cdr3_nt: TGTGCCAGCAGCTTGGGGACAGGGTACGAGCAGTACTTC

d_call: TRBD1
clone_size: -
v_call: TRBV5-1
j_call: TRBJ2-5
cdr3_aa: CASSSGTGSYQETQYF
cdr3_nt: TGCGCCAGCAGCTCTGGGACAGGGAGCTACCAAGAGACCCAGTACTTC

d_call: -
clone_size: -
v_call: TRBV5-1
j_call: TRBJ2-5
cdr3_aa: CASSADSPNQETQYF
cdr3_nt: TGCGCCAGCAGCGCGGACAGCCCTAACCAGGAGACCCAGTACTTC

d_call: TRBD1
clone_size: -
v_call: TRBV20-1
j_call: TRBJ2-6
cdr3_aa: CSAKGQGGSGANVLTF
cdr3_nt: TGCAGTGCTAAAGGACAGGGAGGTTCTGGGGCCAACGTCCTGACTTTC

d_call: -
clone_size: -
v_call: TRBV4-1
j_call: TRBJ1-2
cdr3_aa: CASSLGRTNYGYTF
cdr3_nt: TGCGCCAGCAGCCTTGGACGGACTAACTATGGCTACACCTTC

d_call: -
clone_size: -
v_call: TRBV3-1
j_call: TRBJ2-4
cdr3_aa: CASSQPGLVTNIQYF
cdr3_nt: TGTGCCAGCAGCCAGCCAGGACTCGTTACAAACATTCAGTACTTC

d_call: TRBD1
clone_size: -
v_call: TRBV5-1
j_call: TRBJ1-2
cdr3_aa: CASSPQDRASWGYTF
cdr3_nt: TGCGCCAGCAGCCCCCAGGACAGGGCGTCGTGGGGCTACACCTTC

d_call: -
clone_size: -
v_call: TRBV20-1
j_call: TRBJ2-7
cdr3_aa: CSARDNAGGAEQYF
cdr3_nt: TGCAGTGCTAGAGATAACGCTGGCGGGGCCGAGCAGTACTTC

d_call: TRBD2
clone_size: -
v_call: TRBV7-2
j_call: TRBJ2-5
cdr3_aa: CASSLGVVGGGVQETQYF
cdr3_nt: TGTGCCAGCAGCTTAGGTGTAGTGGGCGGGGGGGTGCAAGAGACCCAGTACTTC

d_call: -
clone_size: -
v_call: TRBV6-5
j_call: TRBJ2-1
cdr3_aa: CASSYSIISRGSYGNEQFF
cdr3_nt: TGTGCCAGCAGTTACTCTATTATTTCCAGGGGAAGCTATGGGAATGAGCAGTTCTTC

d_call: -
clone_size: few
v_call: TRBV12-3/TRBV12-4
j_call: TRBJ2-5
cdr3_aa: CASSPRVRETQYF
cdr3_nt: TGTGCCAGCAGTCCCCGGGTCAGAGAGACCCAGTACTTC

d_call: -
clone_size: -
v_call: TRBV6-5
j_call: TRBJ1-2
cdr3_aa: CASSTLPGAYTF
cdr3_nt: TGTGCCAGCAGTACCCTCCCAGGGGCTTACACCTTC

d_call: -
clone_size: -
v_call: TRBV27
j_call: TRBJ1-2
cdr3_aa: CASSFEAQGPYGYTF
cdr3_nt: TGTGCCAGCAGTTTTGAAGCACAGGGTCCCTATGGCTACACCTTC

d_call: -
clone_size: once
v_call: TRBV6-2/TRBV6-3
j_call: TRBJ2-5
cdr3_aa: CASSYGGVETQYF
cdr3_nt: TGTGCCAGCAGTTACGGTGGGGTGGAGACCCAGTACTTC

d_call: TRBD2
clone_size: -
v_call: TRBV5-1
j_call: TRBJ2-3
cdr3_aa: CASSLGLAVPRDTQYF
cdr3_nt: TGCGCCAGCAGCTTGGGACTAGCGGTCCCTCGGGATACGCAGTATTTT

d_call: -
clone_size: -
v_call: TRBV9
j_call: TRBJ2-1
cdr3_aa: CASSVLGTRSYNEQFF
cdr3_nt: TGTGCCAGCAGCGTACTCGGGACACGATCCTACAATGAGCAGTTCTTC

d_call: -
clone_size: -
v_call: TRBV29-1
j_call: TRBJ1-2
cdr3_aa: CSVAPRGPQGGYTF
cdr3_nt: TGCAGCGTTGCGCCTCGGGGGCCCCAGGGTGGCTACACCTTC

d_call: -
clone_size: -
v_call: TRBV18
j_call: TRBJ2-3
cdr3_aa: CASSGTISDTDTQYF
cdr3_nt: TGTGCCAGCTCAGGGACAATAAGTGACACAGATACGCAGTATTTT

d_call: TRBD2
clone_size: -
v_call: TRBV6-2/TRBV6-3
j_call: TRBJ2-5
cdr3_aa: CASSGSGGPLDNEQYF
cdr3_nt: TGTGCCAGCAGTGGGTCGGGAGGCCCTTTGGACAATGAGCAGTACTTC

d_call: TRBD1
clone_size: -
v_call: TRBV10-3
j_call: TRBJ2-7
cdr3_aa: CAISGQGEIWYF
cdr3_nt: TGTGCCATCTCTGGACAGGGGGAGATATGGTACTTC

d_call: TRBD2
clone_size: few
v_call: TRBV5-1
j_call: TRBJ2-7
cdr3_aa: CASSPYPGLASPYEQYF
cdr3_nt: TGCGCCAGCAGCCCCTATCCGGGACTAGCGAGTCCCTACGAGCAGTACTTC

d_call: -
clone_size: once
v_call: TRBV27
j_call: TRBJ2-2
cdr3_aa: CASTVTRLGTGELFF
cdr3_nt: TGTGCCAGCACCGTAACTCGGTTGGGCACCGGGGAGCTGTTTTTT

d_call: TRBD1
clone_size: -
v_call: TRBV6-5
j_call: TRBJ1-5
cdr3_aa: CASRRDRTTSNQPQHF
cdr3_nt: TGTGCCAGCAGGAGGGACAGAACAACTAGCAATCAGCCCCAGCATTTT

d_call: TRBD2
clone_size: -
v_call: TRBV6-1
j_call: TRBJ2-4
cdr3_aa: CASSPGLAGRLAKNIQYF
cdr3_nt: TGTGCCAGCAGCCCGGGACTAGCGGGAAGATTAGCCAAAAACATTCAGTACTTC

d_call: -
clone_size: few
v_call: TRBV14
j_call: TRBJ2-3
cdr3_aa: CASSLTITYTDTQYF
cdr3_nt: TGTGCCAGCAGCCTCACAATTACGTACACAGATACGCAGTATTTT

d_call: -
clone_size: few
v_call: TRBV12-3/TRBV12-4
j_call: TRBJ2-7
cdr3_aa: CASSFSAGLYEQYF
cdr3_nt: TGTGCCAGCAGTTTCTCCGCGGGGCTATACGAGCAGTACTTC